This TCR beta chain stems from a study of T cells expressing NK-cell markers. TCRdb processed the 5' RACE reads again and assigns one entry to each CDR3 protein, with no DNA. Across about 460,000 distinct CDR3 sequences, the top ten clones capture 1.4% to 1.5% of the sample. This clonotype was obtained from a woman aged 50 to 60 in good health. Sequenced sample: blood T cells: a sorted CD56 or NKG2C T cell subset, CD4+ or CD8+ T cells, or bulk PBMC T cells (not recorded which).

This CDR3 reads CASSLDSGDHSPLHF. The V call is TRBV5-1, the J call TRBJ1-6. The germline CDR1 and CDR2 sequences are SGHRS and YFSETQ. This CDR3 has 15 residues.